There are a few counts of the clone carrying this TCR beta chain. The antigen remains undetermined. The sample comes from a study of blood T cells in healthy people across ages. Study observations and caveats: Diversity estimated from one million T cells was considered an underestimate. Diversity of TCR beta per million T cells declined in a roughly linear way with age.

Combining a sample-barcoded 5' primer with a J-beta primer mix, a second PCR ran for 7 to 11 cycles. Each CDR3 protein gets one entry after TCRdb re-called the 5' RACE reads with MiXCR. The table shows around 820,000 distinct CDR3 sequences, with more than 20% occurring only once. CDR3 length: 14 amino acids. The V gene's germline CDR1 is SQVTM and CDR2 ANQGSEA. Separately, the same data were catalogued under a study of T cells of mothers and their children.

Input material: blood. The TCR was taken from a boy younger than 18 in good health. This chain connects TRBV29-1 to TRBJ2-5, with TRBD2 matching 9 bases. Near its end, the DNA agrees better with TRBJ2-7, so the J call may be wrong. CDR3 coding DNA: TGCAGCGTGGCGGGGGGGGCGAACTCCTACGAGCAGTACTTC. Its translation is CSVAGGANSYEQYF.